Shown below are 10 T cell receptor beta chains from a single sample sequenced in a study of T cells in Graves' hyperthyroidism and ophthalmopathy. RNA transcripts were the template for amplifying TCR beta CDR3 regions. The HTBI set primed first-round TCR CDR3 RT-PCR. TCRdb called the multiplex PCR reads again in MiXCR, with one record for every CDR3 protein. The table includes 530,000 or so distinct CDR3 sequences, roughly a quarter detected once. Sequences were obtained from blood. These receptors came from a woman in her thirties with Graves' ophthalmopathy.

This clonotype was seen a few times. The rearrangement links TRBV5-1 to TRBJ2-5, with D perhaps matching TRBD1 (5 bases). The ends were cut back, 5 bases at V and 1 base at J, with 15 bases in the middle. Germline loops: CDR1 SGHRS, CDR2 YFSETQ. This CDR3 has 15 residues. The CDR3 reads CASSSQKGPQETQYF. CDR3 nucleotides: TGCGCCAGCAGTTCACAAAAGGGGCCCCAAGAGACCCAGTACTTC.

A few counts support this clonotype. V and J are TRBV25-1 and TRBJ1-3; D is uncertain. The germline V gene encodes CDR1 MGHDK and CDR2 SYGVNS. This CDR3 comprises 15 residues. V lost 2 bases, J lost 0 bases, and 8 bases lay in between. CDR3 amino acids: CASSELGYSGNTIYF. The CDR3 region has the DNA TGTGCCAGCAGTGAACTAGGGTACTCTGGAAACACCATATATTTT.

Remarks on this clonotype: Because it lacks the conserved phenylalanine or tryptophan at the end, this CDR3 is likely a read error. The rearrangement joins TRBV7-8 to TRBJ2-2, with D perhaps matching TRBD2 (5 bases). The CDR3 contains 14 residues. CDR1 and CDR2 from the germline V gene are SGHVS and FQNEAQ. V lost 4 bases, J lost 4 bases, and 10 bases lay in between. CDR3 amino acids: CASSYRGSTGELFV. CDR3 DNA: TGTGCCAGCAGCTACCGAGGGTCCACCGGGGAGCTGTTTGTT.

The CDR3 DNA reads TGTGCCAGCAGCTACAGGCTCGAAGAGACCCAGTACTTC. Amino acid sequence: CASSYRLEETQYF. This chain uses TRBV6-5 with TRBJ2-5, with D possibly TRBD1 on 5 matching bases. CDR3 length equals 13 residues. CDR1 is MNHEY, CDR2 SVGAGI, per germline. Deletions cut 6 bases from V and 3 bases from J, with 11 bases between.

The V gene is TRBV20-1, the J gene TRBJ2-7, with D maybe TRBD2 (6 bases). In germline, CDR1 is DFQATT, CDR2 SNEGSKA (reference sequence). The CDR3 has 13 amino acids. The V and J ends lost 0 bases and 2 bases respectively, with 8 bases between them. CDR3 bases: TGCAGTGCTAGAGATGGACTAACCTACGAGCAGTACTTC. This encodes CSARDGLTYEQYF.

This clonotype has more than one count but fewer than ten. The chain has TRBV7-8 and TRBJ2-7; D is unclear. This CDR3 region has 13 residues. Germline assignment: CDR1 SGHVS and CDR2 FQNEAQ. Trimming stripped 3 bases from V and 0 bases from J, with 6 bases between. CDR3 nucleotide sequence: TGTGCCAGCAGCTTTGATACCTCCTACGAGCAGTACTTC. Its translation: CASSFDTSYEQYF.

The table lists this clonotype with many counts. This sequence joins TRBV15 and TRBJ2-7; 7 bases are shared with TRBD1. Unmatched junction bases numbered 8, after V lost 0 bases and J lost 6 bases. Germline CDR1 reads LNHNV; CDR2 reads YYDKDF (reference sequence). The CDR3 totals 15 residues. The CDR3 reads CATSRDLGQASEQYF. CDR3 DNA sequence: TGTGCCACCAGCAGAGATCTCGGACAGGCTTCCGAGCAGTACTTC.

This clonotype was counted at least ten times. This chain connects TRBV30 to TRBJ2-5; no clear D. Germline-derived CDR1 and CDR2 are GTSNPN and SVGIG (reference sequence). The CDR3 length is 11 residues. V was cut by 0 bases and J by 6 bases, with 5 bases left in between. This CDR3 is CAWSVMKTQYF. The CDR3 nucleotides are TGTGCCTGGAGTGTAATGAAGACCCAGTACTTC.

V gene TRBV6-5 combines with J gene TRBJ2-7; D perhaps matches TRBD1 (6 bases). Per the germline V gene, CDR1 is MNHEY and CDR2 is SVGAGI. The CDR3 is made up of 17 amino acids. Trimming stripped 0 bases from V and 3 bases from J, with 18 bases between. CDR3 amino acids: CASSYSFSPGTHYEQYF. The CDR3 DNA is TGTGCCAGCAGTTACTCGTTTTCGCCAGGGACACACTACGAGCAGTACTTC.

This clonotype was seen many times. The CDR3, as DNA: TGTGCCAGCAGTTACCCACAGGGGGCGAGCACTGAAGCTTTCTTT. Encoded protein: CASSYPQGASTEAFF. The J gene is TRBJ1-1, the V gene TRBV6-5, with 9 bases aligning to TRBD1. With 2 bases clipped from V and 4 bases from J, the junction kept 5 bases outside the gene matches. The CDR3 is 15 residues long. Germline CDR1 and CDR2: MNHEY and SVGAGI.